This T cell receptor beta chain was documented in a study of Ad26.COV2.S vaccination and SARS-CoV-2 variants. The wider study: As a participant in COV1001, the donor was in the Ad26.COV2.S trial arm.

The assay was immunoSEQ multiplex PCR, and TCRdb's table has in-frame clones only and misses some. The table records some 400,000 clones, approximately 89% of them present only once. The CDR3 length is 15 residues. V lost 5 bases and J lost 4, with 14 bases in between. Looked up from germline, CDR1 is SEHNR and CDR2 is FQNEAQ (reference sequence). Noted treatment: around 19 received Ad26.COV2.S at low or high dose, single or two shots; 5 received placebo; per-sample allocation not given. Samples analyzed were those drawn on day 63 after the first vaccine or placebo injection. Boston hosted the donor, who was an adult aged 18-55 years.

The sequencing here drew on peripheral blood, taken in a trial of Ad26.COV2.S vaccine versus placebo. The source of this sequence is a person aged 18-60 years who received the Ad26.COV2.S COVID-19 vaccine or a placebo. The chain is built from TRBV7-9 and TRBJ2-2, with D possibly TRBD1 on 5 matching bases. CDR3 sequence reads: CASSTPGKFTGELFF. CDR3 nucleotides: TGTGCCAGCAGCACGCCAGGGAAGTTCACCGGGGAGCTGTTTTTT.